These 23 T cell receptor beta chains were all obtained from the same sample, sequenced in a study of shared T cell receptors in the human thymus. The assay was immunoSEQ multiplex PCR, and TCRdb's table has in-frame clones only and misses some. The repertoire includes under 450,000 clones, 95% of them detected once, and about 0.02% sits in the top ten. The sequenced material came from thymocytes. Receptor source: a human donor.

V and J are TRBV27 and TRBJ2-7; the D gene is possibly TRBD2 (5 bases). The length of the CDR3 is 14 residues. In germline, CDR1 is MNHEY, CDR2 SMNVEV (reference sequence). The V gene lost 5 bases and the J gene lost 6 bases, with 17 bases spanning the gap. CDR3 bases: TGTGCCAGCAGTGCGGGTTTAAAGGATGGCGAGCAGTACTTC. Its translation is CASSAGLKDGEQYF.

This chain connects TRBV5-4 to TRBJ2-7, with D possibly called TRBD1 or TRBD2 (5 bases each). Germline V lookup: CDR1 SGHNT, CDR2 YYREEE (reference sequence). Deletions cut 4 bases from V and 0 bases from J, with 17 bases between. The CDR3 has 16 amino acids. CDR3 residues: CASSLPYGTSSYEQYF. CDR3 coding DNA: TGTGCCAGCAGCCTACCGTACGGGACGAGCTCCTACGAGCAGTACTTC.

This clone was seen only once. This chain links TRBV28 with TRBJ1-2; 8 positions agree with TRBD1. With 8 bases clipped from V and 4 bases from J, the junction kept 6 bases outside the gene matches. The germline V gene has CDR1 MDHEN and CDR2 SYDVKM. CDR3 length equals 13 residues. CDR3 in DNA: TGTGCCAGCGCTTGGGGGACAGGCTATGGCTACACCTTC. As protein: CASAWGTGYGYTF.

The chain carries TRBV5-1 and TRBJ2-3, with 8 bases that match TRBD2. Unmatched junction bases numbered 1, after V lost 4 bases and J lost 0 bases. Germline V gene sequence: CDR1 SGHRS, CDR2 YFSETQ. This CDR3 is built from 14 residues. The CDR3 nucleotides are TGCGCCAGCAGCCCTAGCGGGAGCACAGATACGCAGTATTTT. This gives the protein CASSPSGSTDTQYF.

The DNA of the CDR3 is TGTGCCAGCAGTTCGACAGGGGTTAGTAACGAGCAGTACTTC. It specifies CASSSTGVSNEQYF. The rearrangement joins TRBV2 to TRBJ2-7; 8 bases fit TRBD1. The germline gives CDR1 SNHLY, CDR2 FYNNEI. The V segment lost 5 bases and the J segment 5 bases; nucleotides outside the gene matches: 8. This CDR3 is built from 14 residues. The full variable domain, its missing parts supplied by reference TRBV2 and TRBJ2-7, is EPEVTQTPSHQVTQMGQEVILRCVPISNHLYFYWYRQILGQKVEFLVSFYNNEISEKSEIFDDQFSVERPDGSNFTLKIRSTKLEDSAMYFCASSSTGVSNEQYFGPGTRLTVT.

V gene TRBV28 combines with J gene TRBJ2-3, with 7 bases aligning to TRBD1. The CDR3 extends over 17 amino acids. V lost 6 bases and J lost 4; bases outside the gene matches: 16. Germline V gene data show CDR1 as MDHEN and CDR2 as SYDVKM. CDR3 sequence reads: CASSFTGTDGLADTQYF. CDR3 bases: TGTGCCAGCAGCTTTACCGGGACAGATGGGTTGGCAGATACGCAGTATTTT.

This chain connects TRBV7-8 to TRBJ2-7, with D possibly called TRBD1 or TRBD2 (5 bases each). Germline loops: CDR1 SGHVS, CDR2 FQNEAQ. This CDR3 spans 18 amino acids. The germline V and J ends were trimmed by 5 bases and 0 bases, with 23 bases remaining between them. CDR3 in amino acids: CASSPTRGASLSSYEQYF. Written as DNA, the CDR3 is TGTGCCAGCAGCCCTACCCGGGGCGCTTCATTAAGCTCCTACGAGCAGTACTTC.

This chain connects TRBV7-9 to TRBJ2-1; 7 nucleotides agree with TRBD2. Germline loops: CDR1 SEHNR, CDR2 FQNEAQ (reference sequence). V dropped 1 base and J dropped 7; count of bases not matched to a gene: 10. This CDR3 is built from 16 residues. CDR3 DNA sequence: TGTGCCAGCAGCTTAGATGAGGCGGGAGTTAAAAATGAGCAGTTCTTC. Its translation: CASSLDEAGVKNEQFF.

The CDR3, as DNA: TGTGCCAGCAGGGACGGGAACACTGAAGCTTTCTTT. It encodes CASRDGNTEAFF. V and J are TRBV28 and TRBJ1-1; D is unclear. CDR1 is MDHEN, CDR2 SYDVKM, per germline. This CDR3 contains 12 residues. Trimming shortened V by 6 bases and J by 1 base, and 6 bases separated the two germline ends.

The rearrangement joins TRBV7-3 to TRBJ2-2, with D possibly TRBD1 on 6 matching bases. The CDR3 runs to 11 residues. Trimming took off 11 bases at V and 3 bases at J, with 7 bases between the two ends. Germline CDR1 reads SGHTA; CDR2 reads FQGTGA. CDR3 amino acids: CAHRDTGELFF. CDR3 bases: TGTGCCCACAGGGACACCGGGGAGCTGTTTTTT.

The rearrangement joins TRBV5-4 to TRBJ2-7, with 11 bases matching TRBD2. With 3 bases clipped from V and 2 bases from J, the junction kept 4 bases outside the gene matches. Germline V gives CDR1 SGHNT, CDR2 YYREEE (reference sequence). The CDR3 extends over 15 amino acids. CDR3 sequence (DNA): TGTGCCAGCAGCTCGGGACTAGCGGAGACCTACGAGCAGTACTTC. Translation gives CASSSGLAETYEQYF.

In this sample, this clone turned up once. The chain couples TRBV4-2 to TRBJ2-7; possibly TRBD2 for D (5 bases). Per germline, CDR1 LGHNA and CDR2 YNFKEQ. The CDR3 has 17 amino acids. V gave up 2 bases and J gave up 4 bases, with 21 bases separating them. Here the CDR3 DNA reads TGTGCCAGCAGCCAAACTACTTCGGATAACGGGGTTTACGAGCAGTACTTC. Protein sequence: CASSQTTSDNGVYEQYF.

V gene TRBV14 combines with J gene TRBJ2-1, with a weak D call TRBD1 (5 bases). V was pared by 3 bases and J by 1 base, with 13 bases between. The germline V gene encodes CDR1 SGHDN and CDR2 FVKESK. The CDR3 runs to 16 residues. The CDR3 reads CASSHPGHGSYNEQFF. Written as DNA, the CDR3 is TGTGCCAGCAGCCATCCCGGACATGGGTCCTACAATGAGCAGTTCTTC.

The chain combines TRBV30 with TRBJ2-1; D is undetermined. Trimming removed 3 bases at V and 10 bases at J, with 7 bases between. The CDR3 loop spans 10 amino acids. In germline, CDR1 is GTSNPN, CDR2 SVGIG (reference sequence). DNA for the CDR3: TGTGCCTGGAGAAAGGGAGAGCAGTTCTTC. It specifies CAWRKGEQFF. The complete variable domain, with remaining parts taken from reference TRBV30 and TRBJ2-1, reads SQTIHQWPATLVQPVGSPLSLECTVEGTSNPNLYWYRQAAGRGLQLLFYSVGIGQISSEVPQNLSASRPQDRQFILSSKKLLLSDSGFYLCAWRKGEQFFGPGTRLTVL.

The genes are TRBV5-1 and TRBJ2-2; 10 bases are shared with TRBD2. CDR1 and CDR2 from the germline V gene are SGHRS and YFSETQ. The ends lost 0 bases at V and 2 bases at J; junction bases unmatched: 7. This CDR3 has 18 residues. The CDR3 coding sequence is TGCGCCAGCAGCTTGGCACCCGCTAGCGGGAGAAACACCGGGGAGCTGTTTTTT. Its translation: CASSLAPASGRNTGELFF.

The V call is TRBV9, the J call TRBJ2-1; no definite D call. V lost 5 bases, J lost 0 bases, and 21 bases lay in between. This CDR3 has 18 residues. Per germline, CDR1 SGDLS and CDR2 YYNGEE. The CDR3 is CASSDLVRIWGSYNEQFF. As DNA, the CDR3 is TGTGCCAGCAGTGACCTGGTCCGCATCTGGGGCTCCTACAATGAGCAGTTCTTC.

The V and J genes are TRBV25-1 and TRBJ2-1, with no clear D. The ends were cut back, 2 bases at V and 9 bases at J, with 11 bases in the middle. Germline V CDR1 and CDR2: MGHDK, SYGVNS. CDR3 length: 13 amino acids. CDR3 coding DNA: TGTGCCAGCAGTGAAGGTAGTTTTTGTGAGCAGTTCTTC. Translation: CASSEGSFCEQFF.

The J gene is TRBJ2-2, the V gene TRBV4-1, with D possibly being TRBD2 (6 bases). Trimming took off 3 bases at V and 3 bases at J, with 17 bases between the two ends. The CDR3 extends over 17 amino acids. Germline V lookup: CDR1 MGHRA, CDR2 YSYEKL. CDR3 bases: TGCGCCAGCAGCCAGGACCGGAGGGGAGGCGACACCGGGGAGCTGTTTTTT. This gives the protein CASSQDRRGGDTGELFF.

The chain has TRBV7-6 and TRBJ2-3; D unclear. V lost 2 bases and J 4 bases, leaving 10 bases between the germline ends. The germline gives CDR1 SGHVS, CDR2 FNYEAQ. The CDR3 runs to 14 residues. The CDR3 here is CASSLLLGADTQYF. The CDR3 DNA sequence: TGTGCCAGCAGCTTATTGCTAGGCGCAGATACGCAGTATTTT.

This clone was seen a handful of times. The chain recombines TRBV27 with TRBJ1-4; D unclear. The CDR3 is 15 amino acids. The germline CDR1 and CDR2 sequences are MNHEY and SMNVEV (reference sequence). V was pared by 2 bases and J by 0 bases, with 7 bases between. The CDR3: CASSLNRATNEKLFF. CDR3 coding DNA: TGTGCCAGCAGTTTAAACAGAGCAACTAATGAAAAACTGTTTTTT.

The chain employs TRBV5-1 and TRBJ1-2, with TRBD1 as a possible D gene (5 bases). CDR1 and CDR2 from the germline V gene are SGHRS and YFSETQ. Trimming took off 0 bases at V and 6 bases at J, with 12 bases between the two ends. The CDR3 has 14 amino acids. The CDR3 reads CASSLVGGTHGYTF. The CDR3 DNA is TGCGCCAGCAGCTTGGTGGGGGGGACCCATGGCTACACCTTC.

The chain recombines TRBV7-6 with TRBJ1-4; D may be TRBD1 (5 bases). CDR3 length equals 16 residues. CDR1 is SGHVS and CDR2 is FNYEAQ in the germline V gene. V dropped 5 bases and J dropped 3 bases, with 16 bases sitting between them. For the CDR3, the DNA is TGTGCCAGCAGCCGGGGCCGCCGGCCCCCTAATGAAAAACTGTTTTTT. Protein sequence: CASSRGRRPPNEKLFF.

This clone was seen only a few times. This chain uses TRBV11-2 with TRBJ2-1; 10 bases line up with TRBD2. This CDR3 region has 14 residues. Trimming took 3 bases from V and 6 from J; bases not matched to a gene: 2. Germline V gene lookup returns CDR1 SGHAT and CDR2 FQNNGV. The CDR3 loop is CASSFSSGSNEQFF. Written as DNA, the CDR3 is TGTGCCAGCAGCTTTTCTAGCGGGAGCAATGAGCAGTTCTTC.